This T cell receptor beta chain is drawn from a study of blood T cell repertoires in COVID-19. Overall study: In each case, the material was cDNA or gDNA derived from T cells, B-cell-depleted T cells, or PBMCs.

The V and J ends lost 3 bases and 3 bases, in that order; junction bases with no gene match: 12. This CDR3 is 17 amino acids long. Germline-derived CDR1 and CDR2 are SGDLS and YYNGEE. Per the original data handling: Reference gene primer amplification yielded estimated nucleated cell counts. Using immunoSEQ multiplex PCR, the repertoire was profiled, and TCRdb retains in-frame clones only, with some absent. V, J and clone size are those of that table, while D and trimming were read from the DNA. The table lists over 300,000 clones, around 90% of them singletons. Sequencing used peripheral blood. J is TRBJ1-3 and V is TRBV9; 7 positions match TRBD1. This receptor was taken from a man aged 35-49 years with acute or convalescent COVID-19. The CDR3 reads CASSASGTGDLGNTIYF. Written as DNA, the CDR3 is TGTGCCAGCAGCGCGTCCGGTACAGGGGATCTTGGAAACACCATATATTTT.